The 10 T cell receptor beta chains below all came from one sample that was sequenced in a study of CD4 T cells in relation to SARS-CoV-2 and coronaviruses. No antigen has been assigned to these receptors. Generated by immunoSEQ multiplex PCR, the TCRdb table keeps only in-frame clones and is missing some. The table shows approximately 11,000 clones, with roughly 82% occurring only once. CD4+ T cells from unexposed donors were obtained before the COVID-19 pandemic (2011-2018). CD4+ T cells were isolated from the cells after more than nine days of culture. Sequenced input: CD4+ T cells from PBMCs, cultured in vitro. These TCRs come from a human donor in good health.

The chain combines TRBV4-1 with TRBJ2-4, with TRBD1 as a possible D gene (6 bases). The germline V and J ends were trimmed by 1 base and 4 bases, with 20 bases remaining between them. Germline CDR1 is MGHRA and CDR2 is YSYEKL. The CDR3 has 18 residues. The CDR3 DNA follows: TGCGCCAGCAGCCAAGGGCCCCCCAGGGGATTGGCAAAAAACATTCAGTACTTC. Protein sequence: CASSQGPPRGLAKNIQYF.

The V and J genes are TRBV9 and TRBJ2-1; TRBD2 matches 9 bases. The CDR3 is 15 residues long. CDR1 and CDR2 from the germline V gene are SGDLS and YYNGEE. Germline trimming cut 3 bases from V and 8 bases from J; bases unmatched to any gene: 9. DNA of the CDR3: TGTGCCAGCAGCGCCGGAACGACTAGCGGCGATGAGCAGTTCTTC. Translation: CASSAGTTSGDEQFF. The full variable domain, completed using reference TRBV9 and TRBJ2-1, is DSGVTQTPKHLITATGQRVTLRCSPRSGDLSVYWYQQSLDQGLQFLIQYYNGEERAKGNILERFSAQQFPDLHSELNLSSLELGDSALYFCASSAGTTSGDEQFFGPGTRLTVL.

The chain combines TRBV11-2 with TRBJ2-4; possible D gene TRBD2, 6 bases. Trimming cost V 0 bases and J 9 bases, with 15 bases left between them. The CDR3 runs to 15 residues. The germline gives CDR1 SGHAT, CDR2 FQNNGV. The CDR3 here is CASSLEVVGGTIQYF. The CDR3 bases are TGTGCCAGCAGCTTAGAGGTAGTGGGGGGAACCATTCAGTACTTC.

The J gene is TRBJ2-5, the V gene TRBV4-2; 10 nucleotides line up with TRBD2. Germline V CDR1 and CDR2: LGHNA, YNFKEQ. The V segment lost 1 base and the J segment 6 bases; nucleotides outside the gene matches: 11. CDR3 size: 17 residues. For the CDR3, the DNA is TGTGCCAGCAGCCAAGGGGGAAGAGGGACTAGCGTACAGACCCAGTACTTC. Translated: CASSQGGRGTSVQTQYF.

The chain couples TRBV19 to TRBJ1-4; TRBD1 might be the D (5 bases). The CDR3 length is 16 residues. Between the trimmed V and J ends, which lost 3 bases and 2 bases, there was a span of 13 bases. CDR1 and CDR2 from the germline V gene are LNHDA and SQIVND (reference sequence). In DNA, the CDR3 is TGTGCCAGTAGTATGATTGGGGCGGGGACTAATGAAAAACTGTTTTTT. It specifies CASSMIGAGTNEKLFF.

The genes are TRBV7-2 and TRBJ1-3; D not certain. V was pared by 5 bases and J by 0 bases, with 8 bases between. The germline gives CDR1 SGHTA, CDR2 FQGNSA. The CDR3 is 14 residues long. CDR3 region: CASSLGGSGNTIYF. CDR3 bases: TGTGCCAGCAGCCTCGGAGGCTCTGGAAACACCATATATTTT.

This chain joins TRBV19 and TRBJ2-3; TRBD1 matches 11 bases. Germline V gene lookup returns CDR1 LNHDA and CDR2 SQIVND (reference sequence). Losses at the gene ends were 7 bases for V and 4 bases for J; bases not matched to a gene: 19. This CDR3 region has 19 residues. The CDR3 coding sequence is TGTGCCAGTACCGCTACCCGGGACAGGGGGTGGCAGCGCGCAGATACGCAGTATTTT. Protein product: CASTATRDRGWQRADTQYF.

The V call is TRBV5-4, the J call TRBJ2-1, with 14 bases identical to TRBD2. The CDR3 consists of 15 residues. Germline-derived CDR1 and CDR2 are SGHNT and YYREEE (reference sequence). The trim removed 3 bases at V and 7 bases at J, leaving 3 bases unmatched. In DNA form, the CDR3 reads TGTGCCAGCAGCTCTGGACTAGCGGGGGGTAATGAGCAGTTCTTC. The encoded protein is CASSSGLAGGNEQFF.

V and J are TRBV7-6 and TRBJ2-1, with 7 bases lining up with TRBD1. CDR1 is SGHVS, CDR2 FNYEAQ, per germline. J gave up 4 bases and V 5 bases, and 14 bases lay outside the gene matches. The CDR3 is 17 residues long. CDR3 nucleotide sequence: TGTGCCAGCAGCCCCCTACTAGGGGGCCCCCGATACAATGAGCAGTTCTTC. This sequence encodes CASSPLLGGPRYNEQFF.

This sequence joins TRBV6-5 and TRBJ1-2, with a weak D call TRBD1 (5 bases). CDR3 length: 15 residues. The V gene's germline CDR1 is MNHEY and CDR2 SVGAGI. Deletions cut 6 bases from V and 5 bases from J, with 19 bases between. The CDR3 reads CASSTRPGSEYGYTF. The CDR3, as DNA: TGTGCCAGCAGCACACGCCCAGGGAGCGAGTATGGCTACACCTTC.